This record looks at one TCR beta chain sequence and its context. The antigen remains undetermined. The data belong to a study of T cells in localized non-small cell lung cancer. Whole-study results and caveats: Adjacent lung tissue had a median about 58 of the top 100 clones found in the tumor. Longer overall survival accompanied higher blood T cell density.

Here immunoSEQ multiplex PCR was the method, and the copy in TCRdb shows in-frame clones only, minus some. The table has 45,000 to 60,000 clones, about four fifths seen once. Looked up from germline, CDR1 is SEHNR and CDR2 is FQNEAQ (reference sequence). Trimming cost V 5 bases and J 4 bases; bases outside gene matches: 9. The CDR3 is 15 amino acids. The sequence derives from a female donor older than 55 with stage II squamous cell lung carcinoma. The chain has TRBV7-9 and TRBJ1-1; 8 nucleotides align to TRBD1. This specimen was peripheral blood, taken before any cancer treatment. CDR3 in amino acids: CASSIRTGIFTEAFF. The CDR3 nucleotides are TGTGCCAGCAGCATCCGGACAGGGATTTTCACTGAAGCTTTCTTT.